This TCR beta chain was found in a study of blood T cells in healthy people across ages. Regarding this clonotype: No antigen is known for it.

There are 17 residues in the CDR3. The ends lost 2 bases at V and 4 bases at J; junction bases unmatched: 11. Looked up from germline, CDR1 is LGHNA and CDR2 is YNFKEQ. The amount of total RNA extracted per sample was at least 6 micrograms. General study points: A roughly linear age-dependent decrease characterized TCR beta diversity per million T cells.

Combining a sample-barcoded 5' primer with a J-beta primer mix, a second PCR ran for roughly 6 to 11 cycles. TCRdb ran MiXCR on the 5' RACE reads and lists one entry per CDR3 protein. Of about 720,000 distinct CDR3 sequences listed, 22% are singletons. The V call is TRBV4-2, the J call TRBJ2-3; 8 nucleotides line up with TRBD2. This clonotype originated in a man in his sixties or seventies in good health. Specimen: blood. The CDR3 region is CASSQRGGTETPDTQYF. The CDR3 nucleotides are TGTGCCAGCAGCCAACGGGGGGGGACTGAAACCCCAGATACGCAGTATTTT.